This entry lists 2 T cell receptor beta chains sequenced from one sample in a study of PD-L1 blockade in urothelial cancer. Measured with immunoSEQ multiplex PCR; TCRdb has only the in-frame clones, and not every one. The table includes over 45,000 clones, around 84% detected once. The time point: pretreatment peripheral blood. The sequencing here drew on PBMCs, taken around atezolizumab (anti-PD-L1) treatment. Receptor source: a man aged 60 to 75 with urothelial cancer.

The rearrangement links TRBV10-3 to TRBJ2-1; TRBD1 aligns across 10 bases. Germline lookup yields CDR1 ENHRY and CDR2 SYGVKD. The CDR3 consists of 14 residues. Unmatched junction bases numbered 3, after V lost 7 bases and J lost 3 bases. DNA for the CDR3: TGTGCCATCACGGACAGGGGGAGCTACAATGAGCAGTTCTTC. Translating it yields CAITDRGSYNEQFF.

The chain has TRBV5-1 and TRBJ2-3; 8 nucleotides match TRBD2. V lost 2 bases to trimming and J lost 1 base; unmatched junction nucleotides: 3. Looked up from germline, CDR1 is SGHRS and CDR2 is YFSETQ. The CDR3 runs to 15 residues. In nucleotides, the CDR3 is TGCGCCAGCAGCTTACTAGCGGTGGGCACAGATACGCAGTATTTT. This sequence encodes CASSLLAVGTDTQYF.